The clone carrying this T cell receptor beta chain was seen many times. CDR3 and TCR beta VDJ profiling relied on genomic DNA as the template. TCRdb called the reads again in MiXCR, with one record for every CDR3 protein. The profile shows approximately 270,000 distinct CDR3 sequences, approximately 57% of them singletons. The V segment lost 5 bases and the J segment 7 bases; nucleotides outside the gene matches: 4. The CDR3 sequence is 14 residues long. Per germline, CDR1 MNHEY and CDR2 SVGEGT. This sample is drawn from a study of CD8+CD57+ T cells in acquired aplastic anemia. On the study more broadly: Recorded DNA amounts for sorted CD4+ and CD8+ cells had an average of 3.2 ug.

The V and J genes are TRBV6-2 or TRBV6-3 and TRBJ2-2, with 10 bases matching TRBD2. The sequencing input was sorted CD4+, CD8+, or CD8+CD57+ T cells (not recorded which) from PBMCs. This TCR derives from a human donor with severe aplastic anemia or a healthy control (not recorded which). Here the CDR3 DNA reads TGTGCCAGCAGTCGACTAGCGGGTAACGGGGAGCTGTTTTTT. This translates into CASSRLAGNGELFF.